Following are 10 T cell receptor beta chains from one sample sequenced in a study of T cell changes during pregnancy in multiple sclerosis. TCRdb's table, derived via immunoSEQ multiplex PCR, lists solely in-frame clones and lacks some. The sample contains roughly 53,000 clones, roughly 92% of which appear only once. This specimen was CD4+ T cells from peripheral blood mononuclear cells, taken in the second trimester of pregnancy. The source is a female donor in good health, enrolled as a control in a pregnancy study.

The genes are TRBV6-5 and TRBJ1-6; D not certain. Trimming took 2 bases from V and 7 from J, leaving 9 bases between them. The germline V gene has CDR1 MNHEY and CDR2 SVGAGI. CDR3 size: 14 residues. The CDR3 DNA sequence: TGTGCCAGCAGTTACGGCGGGTCGAATTCACCCCTCCACTTT. It codes for CASSYGGSNSPLHF.

This sequence joins TRBV10-3 and TRBJ2-5; 9 positions agree with TRBD2. The CDR3 totals 15 residues. In germline, CDR1 is ENHRY, CDR2 SYGVKD. V trimming: 2 bases; J trimming: 5 bases; junction bases outside the gene matches: 6. CDR3 in amino acids: CAISEQVAGAETQYF. The CDR3 bases are TGTGCCATCAGTGAGCAGGTAGCGGGGGCGGAGACCCAGTACTTC.

CDR3: CASSYGLAGNEQYF. In DNA form, the CDR3 reads TGTGCCAGCAGCTACGGACTAGCGGGGAACGAGCAGTACTTC. The V gene is TRBV5-6, the J gene TRBJ2-7, with 12 bases lining up with TRBD2. Germline CDR1 and CDR2: SGHDT and YYEEEE. J lost 5 bases, V lost 3 bases, and 3 bases had no gene match. The CDR3 has 14 amino acids. The complete variable domain, with remaining parts taken from reference TRBV5-6 and TRBJ2-7, reads DAGVTQSPTHLIKTRGQQVTLRCSPKSGHDTVSWYQQALGQGPQFIFQYYEEEERQRGNFPDRFSGHQFPNYSSELNVNALLLGDSALYLCASSYGLAGNEQYFGPGTRLTVT.

The V gene is TRBV19, the J gene TRBJ2-3; D not certain. CDR1 and CDR2 from the germline V gene are LNHDA and SQIVND (reference sequence). The CDR3 length is 11 residues. V was trimmed by 4 bases and J by 6 bases, leaving 5 bases between them. CDR3 nucleotides: TGTGCCAGTAGTACCCGGGATACGCAGTATTTT. It is translated as CASSTRDTQYF. Using reference TRBV19 and TRBJ2-3 for the parts outside the CDR3, the full variable domain is DGGITQSPKYLFRKEGQNVTLSCEQNLNHDAMYWYRQDPGQGLRLIYYSQIVNDFQKGDIAEGYSVSREKKESFPLTVTSAQKNPTAFYLCASSTRDTQYFGPGTRLTVL.

The chain is built from TRBV7-9 and TRBJ1-1; D unresolved. CDR3 length: 17 residues. The V end was cut by 5 bases, the J end by 5 bases, with 24 bases between. Per germline, CDR1 SEHNR and CDR2 FQNEAQ (reference sequence). This CDR3 is CASSPPLRDGSRTEAFF. The CDR3 DNA follows: TGTGCCAGCAGCCCACCCCTTCGGGATGGGTCGAGAACTGAAGCTTTCTTT.

This chain links TRBV9 with TRBJ2-3; tentative D call: TRBD2 (7 bases). There are 15 residues in the CDR3. V was pared by 4 bases and J by 8 bases, with 20 bases between. Germline CDR1 is SGDLS and CDR2 is YYNGEE. CDR3 amino acids: CASSRGRGGAGTQYF. The CDR3 bases are TGTGCCAGCAGCCGTGGGAGGGGGGGGGCCGGTACGCAGTATTTT.

This chain uses TRBV6-1 with TRBJ1-2, with TRBD1 matching 10 bases. The CDR3 has 15 residues. Germline CDR1 reads MNHNS; CDR2 reads SASEGT. J gave up 4 bases and V 6 bases, and 8 bases lay outside the gene matches. The CDR3 protein is CASRPGQGEAYGYTF. DNA for the CDR3: TGTGCCAGCAGACCAGGACAGGGGGAGGCCTATGGCTACACCTTC.

This clone was counted a single time. This chain connects TRBV11-3 to TRBJ2-1; 10 nucleotides line up with TRBD2. The CDR3 has 14 residues. After removal of 6 bases from V and 9 bases from J, the junction contained 8 bases not matched to a gene. Germline assignment: CDR1 SGHNT and CDR2 YENEEA. The CDR3 sequence is CASSTLAGATEQFF. In nucleotides, the CDR3 is TGTGCCAGCAGTACTCTAGCGGGGGCCACTGAGCAGTTCTTC.

This chain joins TRBV2 and TRBJ1-1; weak D call: TRBD1 (5 bases). The CDR3 spans 14 residues. Germline V CDR1 and CDR2: SNHLY, FYNNEI. V was shortened by 2 bases and J by 1 base, with 8 bases between the two germline ends. The CDR3 spells CASSEYQGNTEAFF. The CDR3 DNA sequence: TGTGCCAGCAGTGAATACCAGGGGAACACTGAAGCTTTCTTT.

CDR3 amino acids: CASSYTITGGRDTQYF. As DNA, the CDR3 is TGTGCCAGCAGTTACACGATTACAGGGGGCCGGGATACGCAGTATTTT. The chain recombines TRBV6-6 with TRBJ2-3; 9 bases align to TRBD1. This CDR3 has 16 amino acids. The V and J ends lost 2 bases and 6 bases, in that order; junction bases with no gene match: 9. Germline lookup yields CDR1 MNHNY and CDR2 SVGAGI (reference sequence).